The rows below give T cell receptor beta chains drawn from one sample of a study of spatial heterogeneity in lung cancer. MiXCR was run by TCRdb on the 5' RACE reads, yielding one entry per CDR3 protein. The table includes about 100,000 distinct CDR3 sequences, roughly a fifth detected once. The sequencing used PBMCs, collected at follow-up. These receptors originate from a male donor with early-stage non-small cell lung cancer. CDR3s include the opening cysteine and the closing phenylalanine or tryptophan. The order of the fields is J gene, clone size, V gene, CDR3 protein. Some rows mark clone size as missing; the rest say once, few, many or name a class of expanded clone.

j_call: TRBJ1-2
clone_size: few
v_call: TRBV27
cdr3_aa: CASSLKRGGGQGDYGYTF

j_call: TRBJ2-1
clone_size: few
v_call: TRBV29-1
cdr3_aa: CSAVSGGAASEQFF

j_call: TRBJ1-1
clone_size: -
v_call: TRBV3-1
cdr3_aa: CASSRQGESEAFF

j_call: TRBJ1-6
clone_size: -
v_call: TRBV5-1
cdr3_aa: CASSSDSSYNSPLHF

j_call: TRBJ2-2
clone_size: many
v_call: TRBV6-2/TRBV6-3
cdr3_aa: CASSYYLGATGELFF

j_call: TRBJ1-6
clone_size: -
v_call: TRBV7-2
cdr3_aa: CASSLVWDSPLHF

j_call: TRBJ2-7
clone_size: few
v_call: TRBV25-1
cdr3_aa: CASSESRGWSLREQYF

j_call: TRBJ2-3
clone_size: -
v_call: TRBV12-3/TRBV12-4
cdr3_aa: CASSLRTSGGDTQYF

j_call: TRBJ1-3
clone_size: few
v_call: TRBV6-1
cdr3_aa: CALGIPKSSGNTIYF

j_call: TRBJ2-7
clone_size: -
v_call: TRBV4-1
cdr3_aa: CASSQDQMRETYEQYF

j_call: TRBJ1-1
clone_size: few
v_call: TRBV5-1
cdr3_aa: CASSRLDAEAFF

j_call: TRBJ2-1
clone_size: few
v_call: TRBV20-1
cdr3_aa: CSATGQSPEQFF

j_call: TRBJ2-7
clone_size: few
v_call: TRBV20-1
cdr3_aa: CSASPQGLTYEQYF

j_call: TRBJ1-5
clone_size: many
v_call: TRBV2
cdr3_aa: CASSQGIRQPQHF

j_call: TRBJ1-1
clone_size: few
v_call: TRBV5-1
cdr3_aa: CASSPGGTVDTEAFF

j_call: TRBJ2-2
clone_size: -
v_call: TRBV2
cdr3_aa: CASMRQGASTGELFF

j_call: TRBJ2-2
clone_size: few
v_call: TRBV12-3/TRBV12-4
cdr3_aa: CASSSRDLTNTGELFF

j_call: TRBJ2-2
clone_size: few
v_call: TRBV20-1
cdr3_aa: CSAVGRAGTGELFF

j_call: TRBJ1-2
clone_size: -
v_call: TRBV29-1
cdr3_aa: CSVEDLRIGYTF

j_call: TRBJ2-3
clone_size: few
v_call: TRBV7-8
cdr3_aa: CASSPGLAADTQYF

j_call: TRBJ2-2
clone_size: -
v_call: TRBV20-1
cdr3_aa: CSARDLNSGWELFF

j_call: TRBJ1-2
clone_size: -
v_call: TRBV2
cdr3_aa: CASSAGQWADGYTF

j_call: TRBJ2-6
clone_size: -
v_call: TRBV27
cdr3_aa: CASSVSFSGANVLTF

j_call: TRBJ1-1
clone_size: few
v_call: TRBV20-1
cdr3_aa: CSAIQETEAFF

j_call: TRBJ1-2
clone_size: -
v_call: TRBV7-9
cdr3_aa: CASLRTGMDGYTF

j_call: TRBJ2-1
clone_size: few
v_call: TRBV24-1
cdr3_aa: CATSDSFGPALSYNEQFF

j_call: TRBJ1-5
clone_size: many
v_call: TRBV19
cdr3_aa: CASSMGNQPQHF

j_call: TRBJ2-7
clone_size: -
v_call: TRBV20-1
cdr3_aa: CSAKGRSSYEQYF

j_call: TRBJ1-1
clone_size: few
v_call: TRBV27
cdr3_aa: CASSPLGQGSTEAFF

j_call: TRBJ1-5
clone_size: many
v_call: TRBV10-3
cdr3_aa: CAISESGRLNQPQHF

j_call: TRBJ1-2
clone_size: many
v_call: TRBV20-1
cdr3_aa: CSATTVNYGYTF

j_call: TRBJ1-5
clone_size: few
v_call: TRBV20-1
cdr3_aa: CSAIKGVGDMDYQPQHF

j_call: TRBJ2-1
clone_size: -
v_call: TRBV5-4
cdr3_aa: CASSPRDYSYNEQFF

j_call: TRBJ1-1
clone_size: once
v_call: TRBV2
cdr3_aa: CASTLGEGATQAFF

j_call: TRBJ2-1
clone_size: few
v_call: TRBV5-1
cdr3_aa: CASSLGTSGRRRGNEQFF

j_call: TRBJ2-5
clone_size: many
v_call: TRBV19
cdr3_aa: CATPVGSEETQYF

j_call: TRBJ1-1
clone_size: few
v_call: TRBV6-2/TRBV6-3
cdr3_aa: CASSYEGRLNTEAFF

j_call: TRBJ1-5
clone_size: few
v_call: TRBV7-2
cdr3_aa: CASSLAAGSQPQHF

j_call: TRBJ2-7
clone_size: medium-sized
v_call: TRBV20-1
cdr3_aa: CSASLAGVGYEQYF

j_call: TRBJ2-2
clone_size: -
v_call: TRBV27
cdr3_aa: CASSLRNTGELFF

j_call: TRBJ2-2
clone_size: few
v_call: TRBV27
cdr3_aa: CATRQGTTGELFF

j_call: TRBJ1-2
clone_size: few
v_call: TRBV18
cdr3_aa: CASSLTTETVYGYTF

j_call: TRBJ2-5
clone_size: few
v_call: TRBV6-1
cdr3_aa: CASSEEVRGPLKETQYF

j_call: TRBJ2-3
clone_size: -
v_call: TRBV20-1
cdr3_aa: CSARDGVVSTDTQYF